A selection of T cell receptor beta chains follows, all from one sample in a study of early T cells in non-severe SARS-CoV-2 infection. TCRdb reprocessed the 5' RACE reads with MiXCR, giving one entry per CDR3 protein. The sample contains under 40,000 distinct CDR3 sequences, 6.3% of which appear only once. Sequencing was done on a sample of whole blood. The receptors were sampled from an adult who was a healthcare worker with PCR-confirmed SARS-CoV-2 infection or an uninfected control (not recorded which). The CDR3 runs from the conserved cysteine through the conserved F or W. D genes are given only for firm matches. Clone size is shown for a subset of rows, as once, few, many or a class of expanded clone.

TGTGCCAGCAGTGGAGCGAACATCAGGCAGCCCCAGCATTTT,CASSGANIRQPQHF,TRBJ1-5,.,many,TRBV2
TGCAGCACCCCGCTAGCGGGAGACACCGGGGAGCTGTTTTTT,CSTPLAGDTGELFF,TRBJ2-2,TRBD2,few,TRBV20-1
TGTGCCAGCAGGCAGGGACTAGCGGGATACAATGAGCAGTTCTTC,CASRQGLAGYNEQFF,TRBJ2-1,TRBD2,.,TRBV6-2/TRBV6-3
TGTGCCAGCAGCCAATCCGGCGAAGCTTTCTTT,CASSQSGEAFF,TRBJ1-1,.,many,TRBV3-1
TGTGCCAGCAGTCCCTCACCGACAGGGGGAACTGAAGCTTTCTTT,CASSPSPTGGTEAFF,TRBJ1-1,TRBD1,many,TRBV27
TGTGCCAGCAGTTTTAGTGGAGTTACTGAAGCTTTCTTT,CASSFSGVTEAFF,TRBJ1-1,.,many,TRBV12-3/TRBV12-4
TGTGCCAGCAGCACGTCCGGGACTAGCGGGACGAACACCGGGGAGCTGTTTTTT,CASSTSGTSGTNTGELFF,TRBJ2-2,.,.,TRBV21-1
TGTGCCAGCAGCTCGGGACAGCTGAACACCATATATTTT,CASSSGQLNTIYF,TRBJ1-3,TRBD1,many,TRBV28
TGCAGTGCTAGAGGATGGTACAATGAGCAGTTCTTC,CSARGWYNEQFF,TRBJ2-1,.,.,TRBV20-1
TGTGCCAGCGCTGGACTGCGAAACACCATATATTTT,CASAGLRNTIYF,TRBJ1-3,.,few,TRBV2
TGTGCCAGCAGCTTAAAGACGGGACAGGGTACGACCGGGGAGCTGTTTTTT,CASSLKTGQGTTGELFF,TRBJ2-2,TRBD1,few,TRBV11-2
TGTGCCAGCAGTTTACGGGGACGTCATCAGCCCCAGCATTTT,CASSLRGRHQPQHF,TRBJ1-5,.,many,TRBV27